A selection of T cell receptor beta chains follows, all from one sample in a study of blood T cell repertoires in COVID-19. TCRdb's table, derived via immunoSEQ multiplex PCR, lists solely in-frame clones and lacks some. In the table there are over 55,000 clones, more than 75% of which are singletons. The sequencing sample was made of peripheral blood. The receptors here all came from a woman in her sixties with acute or convalescent COVID-19. CDR3s include the opening cysteine and the closing phenylalanine or tryptophan. The D gene is left open where the match is weak. Clone size is not always given. Where it is, it says once, few, many or a class for expanded clones.

TRBJ1-2 | 12 | TRBD1 | TRBV2 | once | CASRGTGTGYTF | TGTGCCAGCAGGGGGACAGGGACCGGCTACACCTTC
TRBJ1-4 | 13 | TRBD1 | TRBV9 | - | CASRGQGDEKLFF | TGTGCCAGCAGAGGACAGGGAGATGAAAAACTGTTTTTT
TRBJ2-1 | 14 | TRBD1 | TRBV27 | - | CASTETGYYNEQFF | TGTGCCAGCACCGAGACAGGGTATTACAATGAGCAGTTCTTC
TRBJ1-1 | 16 | - | TRBV5-1 | - | CASSLAPSSLNTEAFF | TGCGCCAGCAGCTTGGCCCCATCATCCCTGAACACTGAAGCTTTCTTT
TRBJ2-5 | 12 | - | TRBV7-2 | - | CASSLAGETQYF | TGTGCCAGCAGCTTAGCTGGCGAGACCCAGTACTTC
TRBJ2-5 | 12 | - | TRBV6-2/TRBV6-3 | - | CASSAGGETQYF | TGTGCCAGCAGTGCAGGGGGGGAGACCCAGTACTTC
TRBJ1-6 | 14 | - | TRBV24-1 | - | CATSERQRNSPLHF | TGTGCCACCAGTGAACGGCAGAGGAATTCACCCCTCCACTTT
TRBJ2-7 | 14 | - | TRBV19 | few | CASSTPPRVYEQYF | TGTGCCAGTAGTACCCCCCCCAGGGTCTACGAGCAGTACTTC
TRBJ2-1 | 17 | TRBD2 | TRBV3-1/TRBV3-2 | - | CASSQDWSGGGYNEQFF | TGTGCCAGCAGCCAAGATTGGTCGGGGGGGGGCTACAATGAGCAGTTCTTC
TRBJ2-7 | 14 | TRBD1 | TRBV19 | - | CASSWDSPTYEQYF | TGTGCCAGTTCCTGGGACAGTCCTACCTACGAGCAGTACTTC
TRBJ2-7 | 17 | - | TRBV16 | - | CASSLRPHRDWYFEQYF | TGTGCCAGCAGCCTACGTCCCCACCGGGACTGGTATTTTGAGCAGTACTTC
TRBJ1-1 | 14 | - | TRBV19 | - | CASSTGFMNTEAFF | TGTGCCAGTAGTACGGGGTTCATGAACACTGAAGCTTTCTTT
TRBJ1-1 | 13 | - | TRBV12-3/TRBV12-4 | - | CASPNQGNTEAFF | TGTGCCAGCCCCAATCAGGGGAACACTGAAGCTTTCTTT
TRBJ1-2 | 13 | TRBD1 | TRBV5-1 | once | CASSEGQEMRYTF | TGCGCCAGCAGTGAGGGACAGGAGATGCGCTACACCTTC
TRBJ2-2 | 15 | - | TRBV9 | - | CASSGGGTGTGELFF | TGTGCCAGCAGCGGCGGAGGGACGGGCACCGGGGAGCTGTTTTTT
TRBJ2-3 | 14 | TRBD2 | TRBV5-1 | - | CASSFGGAADTQYF | TGCGCCAGCAGCTTCGGGGGGGCCGCAGATACGCAGTATTTT
TRBJ2-3 | 17 | TRBD2 | TRBV13 | once | CASSLGLAGPSTDTQYF | TGTGCCAGCAGCTTAGGCCTAGCGGGGCCTAGCACAGATACGCAGTATTTT
TRBJ2-1 | 14 | - | TRBV2 | - | CASSKLPQTDEQFF | TGTGCCAGCAGTAAACTACCTCAAACGGATGAGCAGTTCTTC
TRBJ1-3 | 13 | - | TRBV18 | - | CASSLDSGNTIYF | TGTGCCAGCTCACTAGACTCTGGAAACACCATATATTTT
TRBJ2-7 | 13 | TRBD1 | TRBV6-5 | - | CAILMGQVYEQYF | TGTGCCATCCTTATGGGACAGGTCTACGAGCAGTACTTC
TRBJ2-1 | 15 | TRBD1 | TRBV5-4 | - | CASSRPGQGHNEQFF | TGTGCCAGCAGCAGACCGGGACAGGGACACAATGAGCAGTTCTTC
TRBJ1-1 | 14 | - | TRBV5-5 | - | CASSRQLLNTEAFF | TGTGCCAGCAGCCGACAGCTCTTGAACACTGAAGCTTTCTTT
TRBJ2-7 | 15 | TRBD1 | TRBV7-8 | - | CASSLLETGSYEQYF | TGTGCCAGCAGCTTGCTGGAGACAGGGTCCTACGAGCAGTACTTC
TRBJ2-1 | 11 | - | TRBV14 | once | CASSHAGSQFF | TGTGCCAGCAGCCATGCGGGGTCACAGTTCTTC
TRBJ1-4 | 16 | TRBD1 | TRBV5-1 | once | CASSLSGGQTNEKLFF | TGCGCCAGCAGCTTGTCAGGGGGTCAGACTAATGAAAAACTGTTTTTT
TRBJ1-2 | 15 | TRBD1 | TRBV3-1/TRBV3-2 | - | CASSAPGQGIYGYTF | TGTGCCAGCAGCGCTCCGGGACAGGGGATCTATGGCTACACCTTC
TRBJ2-3 | 17 | - | TRBV7-2 | - | CASSLEPDIGWADTQYF | TGTGCCAGCAGCTTAGAACCCGACATCGGATGGGCAGATACGCAGTATTTT
TRBJ1-2 | 15 | - | TRBV11-2 | - | CASSLTLTGEGGYTF | TGTGCCAGCAGCTTGACCCTGACAGGAGAGGGTGGCTACACCTTC
TRBJ2-7 | 13 | - | TRBV11-2 | - | CASSLVLAGEQYF | TGTGCCAGCAGCTTAGTTTTGGCGGGGGAGCAGTACTTC
TRBJ2-7 | 16 | TRBD2 | TRBV6-2/TRBV6-3 | - | CASSYSQFRLAGPQYF | TGTGCCAGCAGTTACTCCCAATTTCGACTAGCGGGGCCCCAGTACTTC
TRBJ1-1 | 14 | TRBD1 | TRBV19 | few | CASRGTGMWAEAFF | TGTGCCAGTAGGGGGACAGGGATGTGGGCTGAAGCTTTCTTT
TRBJ2-7 | 15 | TRBD1 | TRBV7-3 | - | CASSLVSTGRHEQYF | TGTGCCAGCAGCTTAGTTTCGACAGGGCGCCACGAGCAGTACTTC
TRBJ2-7 | 12 | - | TRBV6-2/TRBV6-3 | - | CASSKSSYEQYF | TGTGCCAGCAGCAAGAGCTCCTACGAGCAGTACTTC
TRBJ1-4 | 15 | TRBD1 | TRBV11-2 | - | CASSRPTGVTEKLFF | TGTGCCAGCAGCCGACCGACAGGGGTGACTGAAAAACTGTTTTTT
TRBJ1-2 | 14 | TRBD1 | TRBV2 | - | CASSDRDRSYGYTF | TGTGCCAGCAGTGACCGGGACAGGTCTTATGGCTACACCTTC
TRBJ2-3 | 15 | - | TRBV27 | - | CASSSIREVTDTQYF | TGTGCCAGCAGTTCGATCAGGGAGGTCACAGATACGCAGTATTTT
TRBJ2-1 | 16 | TRBD2 | TRBV24-1 | - | CATSDRLAGGWHEQFF | TGTGCCACCAGTGACCGTCTAGCGGGGGGGTGGCATGAGCAGTTCTTC
TRBJ1-2 | 16 | - | TRBV11-2 | - | CASSSGGWGNLGGYTF | TGTGCCAGCAGTTCAGGAGGGTGGGGAAACCTAGGAGGCTACACCTTC
TRBJ1-1 | 13 | - | TRBV7-2 | - | CASSLVGQREAFF | TGTGCCAGCAGCTTAGTGGGCCAGAGAGAAGCTTTCTTT
TRBJ1-4 | 13 | - | TRBV4-3 | - | CASSPDTNEKLFF | TGCGCCAGCAGCCCGGACACGAATGAAAAACTGTTTTTT
TRBJ1-4 | 15 | - | TRBV11-2 | - | CASSLIRGSGEKLFF | TGTGCCAGCAGCTTAATTAGGGGGTCGGGTGAAAAACTGTTTTTT
TRBJ2-2 | 17 | TRBD2 | TRBV6-2/TRBV6-3 | - | CASSGGLAGWGAGELFF | TGTGCCAGCAGTGGCGGACTAGCGGGTTGGGGAGCCGGGGAGCTGTTTTTT
TRBJ1-5 | 13 | - | TRBV12-3/TRBV12-4 | - | CASSLGRRQPQHF | TGTGCCAGCAGTTTAGGTCGCCGGCAGCCCCAGCATTTT
TRBJ2-7 | 14 | - | TRBV13 | - | CASSSHREPYEQYF | TGTGCCAGCAGCTCTCACAGGGAACCCTACGAGCAGTACTTC
TRBJ2-3 | 15 | - | TRBV19 | - | CASSSPGGGADTQYF | TGTGCCAGTAGTTCTCCCGGGGGTGGAGCAGATACGCAGTATTTT
TRBJ2-3 | 15 | - | TRBV24-1 | - | CATSDRPPGTDTQYF | TGTGCCACCAGCGACAGGCCTCCTGGCACAGATACGCAGTATTTT
TRBJ2-7 | 15 | TRBD2 | TRBV6-5 | - | CASSYLGGGAYEQYF | TGTGCCAGCAGTTACCTTGGCGGGGGGGCGTACGAGCAGTACTTC
TRBJ1-5 | 11 | TRBD1 | TRBV20-1 | - | CSLTGDQPQHF | TGCAGCCTGACAGGGGATCAGCCCCAGCATTTT
TRBJ1-2 | 12 | - | TRBV5-1 | - | CASSLSGYGYTF | TGCGCCAGCAGCCTCTCGGGCTATGGCTACACCTTC
TRBJ2-3 | 14 | TRBD2 | TRBV7-2 | - | CASSFLAGADTQYF | TGTGCCAGCAGCTTTTTAGCGGGGGCAGATACGCAGTATTTT
TRBJ1-6 | 14 | - | TRBV7-9 | few | CASSFGDGNSPLHF | TGTGCCAGCAGCTTCGGGGATGGTAATTCACCCCTCCACTTT
TRBJ1-5 | 17 | TRBD1 | TRBV15 | few | CATSRGQRTGLGQPQHF | TGTGCCACCAGCAGAGGTCAAAGGACAGGTTTAGGTCAGCCCCAGCATTTT
TRBJ1-5 | 15 | TRBD1 | TRBV6-5 | few | CASNQGQEGYQPQHF | TGTGCCAGCAACCAGGGACAGGAGGGGTATCAGCCCCAGCATTTT
TRBJ1-1 | 15 | - | TRBV19 | - | CASNTNSYSNTEAFF | TGTGCCAGTAACACCAACTCTTACAGTAACACTGAAGCTTTCTTT